The 22 T cell receptor beta chains below all came from one sample that was sequenced in a study of cytotoxic CD8 clonotypes in ibrutinib-treated CLL. Some clones are missing from TCRdb's copy, which holds only in-frame ones; the method was immunoSEQ multiplex PCR. The data show roughly 100,000 clones, about 72% seen once. The source was PBMCs, collected after 12 months of ibrutinib treatment. The receptors come from a human donor with chronic lymphocytic leukemia.

The gene calls are TRBV6-5 and TRBJ1-1; 7 nucleotides align to TRBD1. Germline V gene sequence: CDR1 MNHEY, CDR2 SVGAGI. The CDR3 extends over 15 amino acids. The V segment lost 4 bases and the J segment 4 bases; nucleotides outside the gene matches: 9. CDR3 region: CASSSLYRGGTEAFF. CDR3 bases: TGTGCCAGCAGTTCACTTTACAGGGGAGGCACTGAAGCTTTCTTT.

This sequence joins TRBV19 and TRBJ2-3; no definite D call. Between the trimmed V and J ends, which lost 9 bases and 0 bases, there was a span of 10 bases. Per the germline V gene, CDR1 is LNHDA and CDR2 is SQIVND (reference sequence). The CDR3 consists of 13 residues. The DNA of the CDR3 is TGTGCCAGCCGTCATACCAGCACAGATACGCAGTATTTT. Translating it yields CASRHTSTDTQYF.

The chain links TRBV12-5 to TRBJ1-1; D is undetermined. Germline loops: CDR1 LGHNT, CDR2 FRNRAP. The CDR3 covers 15 residues. V was shortened by 2 bases and J by 7 bases, with 17 bases between the two germline ends. In DNA form, the CDR3 reads TGTGCTAGTGGTTTGTTCAGACTTAAGGACGTTGAAGCTTTCTTT. Translation gives CASGLFRLKDVEAFF. The entire variable domain, with the rest obtained from reference TRBV12-5 and TRBJ1-1, is as follows: DARVTQTPRHKVTEMGQEVTMRCQPILGHNTVFWYRQTMMQGLELLAYFRNRAPLDDSGMPKDRFSAEMPDATLATLKIQPSEPRDSAVYFCASGLFRLKDVEAFFGQGTRLTVV.

The rearrangement joins TRBV27 to TRBJ2-7; TRBD1 matches 11 bases. Germline assignment: CDR1 MNHEY and CDR2 SMNVEV (reference sequence). J lost 5 bases, V lost 5 bases, and 5 bases had no gene match. This CDR3 has 14 amino acids. The CDR3 here is CASSPGTGGNEQYF. CDR3 bases: TGTGCCAGCAGTCCTGGGACAGGGGGGAACGAGCAGTACTTC.

The J gene is TRBJ2-3, the V gene TRBV5-4; D call uncertain. Per the germline V gene, CDR1 is SGHNT and CDR2 is YYREEE (reference sequence). This CDR3 has 13 amino acids. V was pared by 2 bases and J by 2 bases, with 6 bases between. The CDR3 loop reads CASSFWTTDTQYF. CDR3 DNA sequence: TGTGCCAGCAGCTTTTGGACCACAGATACGCAGTATTTT.

This chain connects TRBV5-5 to TRBJ1-2, with TRBD1 identical over 7 bases. From germline, CDR1 is SGHKS and CDR2 YYEKEE (reference sequence). The CDR3 totals 13 residues. With V trimmed by 2 bases and J by 8 bases, 6 bases remained unmatched. The CDR3 nucleotides read TGTGCCAGCAGCTTAGCAGGGGGAGGCGGCTACACCTTC. Its translation: CASSLAGGGGYTF.

This clone came up a few times. The chain recombines TRBV21-1 with TRBJ1-1; the table's D call, TRBD1, was not checked against the DNA. TRBV21-1 is assigned pseudogene status. This CDR3 contains 16 residues. The CDR3 DNA sequence: TGTGCCAGCAGCAAAAAAGGGCCAGGGAAAAATGCTGAAGCTTTCTTT. Translation: CASSKKGPGKNAEAFF.

This clone was detected a few times. This chain uses TRBV6-1 with TRBJ2-7, with 7 nucleotides matching TRBD1. V shed 5 bases, J shed 1 base, and the junction held 2 bases outside the gene matches. From germline, CDR1 is MNHNS and CDR2 SASEGT. This CDR3 has 13 residues. The CDR3 coding sequence is TGTGCCAGCAGTCCAGGGGGTTCCTACGAGCAGTACTTC. Its protein product is CASSPGGSYEQYF.

The chain links TRBV4-3 to TRBJ2-1; D is ambiguous. The CDR3 is 15 amino acids. V lost 5 bases and J 0 bases, leaving 11 bases between the germline ends. Looked up from germline, CDR1 is LGHNA and CDR2 is YSLEER. The CDR3 sequence: CASSLLPSSYNEQFF. The CDR3 DNA follows: TGCGCCAGCAGCTTACTCCCGAGCTCCTACAATGAGCAGTTCTTC.

This clone was detected once. V usage is TRBV5-1 and J usage is TRBJ2-2; D call uncertain. Germline V gene sequence: CDR1 SGHRS, CDR2 YFSETQ. The length of the CDR3 is 13 residues. The germline V and J ends were trimmed by 0 bases and 8 bases, with 8 bases remaining between them. CDR3 nucleotide sequence: TGCGCCAGCAGCTTGGAAGAGACGGGGGAGCTGTTTTTT. Its translation: CASSLEETGELFF.

The V call is TRBV5-1, the J call TRBJ1-6; 9 bases are a match to TRBD1. The V and J ends lost 4 bases and 8 bases, in that order; junction bases with no gene match: 4. This CDR3 has 14 amino acids. The germline V gene has CDR1 SGHRS and CDR2 YFSETQ. As DNA, the CDR3 is TGCGCCAGCAGCCCGGGACAGGGACATTCACCCCTCCACTTT. This gives the protein CASSPGQGHSPLHF.

The CDR3 loop is CASSRKLAASKNIQYF. For the CDR3, the DNA is TGTGCCAGTAGTAGAAAACTAGCGGCCTCTAAAAACATTCAGTACTTC. This sequence joins TRBV19 and TRBJ2-4; 8 bases match TRBD2. Germline-derived CDR1 and CDR2 are LNHDA and SQIVND (reference sequence). V lost 4 bases, J lost 4 bases, and 9 bases stayed unmatched. The length of the CDR3 is 16 residues.

V is TRBV11-2 and J is TRBJ2-1; D is undetermined. V dropped 3 bases and J dropped 4 bases, with 13 bases sitting between them. Per the germline V gene, CDR1 is SGHAT and CDR2 is FQNNGV. The length of the CDR3 is 15 residues. The CDR3 nucleotides are TGTGCCAGCAGCTTGGGTGGAGTAATTTACAATGAGCAGTTCTTC. Translation gives CASSLGGVIYNEQFF. Drawing the rest from reference TRBV11-2 and TRBJ2-1, the complete variable domain is EAGVAQSPRYKIIEKRQSVAFWCNPISGHATLYWYQQILGQGPKLLIQFQNNGVVDDSQLPKDRFSAERLKGVDSTLKIQPAKLEDSAVYLCASSLGGVIYNEQFFGPGTRLTVL.

The chain is built from TRBV28 and TRBJ1-1, with D tentatively TRBD1 (5 bases). Germline CDR1 and CDR2: MDHEN and SYDVKM. Trimming took 10 bases from V and 1 from J, leaving 13 bases between them. This CDR3 region has 13 residues. DNA for the CDR3: TGTGCCACCGTTTTGCAGGGGAACACTGAAGCTTTCTTT. Its protein product is CATVLQGNTEAFF. Full variable domain (outside the CDR3, taken from reference TRBV28 and TRBJ1-1): DVKVTQSSRYLVKRTGEKVFLECVQDMDHENMFWYRQDPGLGLRLIYFSYDVKMKEKGDIPEGYSVSREKKERFSLILESASTNQTSMYLCATVLQGNTEAFFGQGTRLTVV.

This chain uses TRBV15 with TRBJ1-3; D uncertain. CDR3 length: 15 amino acids. Trimming shortened V by 1 base and J by 4 bases, and 11 bases separated the two germline ends. From germline, CDR1 is LNHNV and CDR2 YYDKDF (reference sequence). In DNA, the CDR3 is TGTGCCACCAGCAGAGGCCAGATGATAGGAAACACCATATATTTT. This translates into CATSRGQMIGNTIYF.

The chain joins TRBV7-9 to TRBJ1-4, with D possibly matching TRBD1 (6 bases). The germline V gene has CDR1 SEHNR and CDR2 FQNEAQ (reference sequence). Trimming shortened V by 5 bases and J by 5 bases, and 12 bases separated the two germline ends. This CDR3 is built from 14 residues. The CDR3 loop reads CASSPGRGNEKLFF. DNA for the CDR3: TGTGCCAGCAGCCCAGGGAGGGGGAATGAAAAACTGTTTTTT.

This chain connects TRBV25-1 to TRBJ1-1, with no clear D. CDR1 and CDR2 (germline): MGHDK, SYGVNS. V lost 5 bases and J 1 base, leaving 5 bases between the germline ends. The CDR3 totals 12 residues. CDR3 sequence: CASSRRNTEAFF. In nucleotides, the CDR3 is TGTGCCAGCAGTAGGAGGAACACTGAAGCTTTCTTT.

V gene TRBV12-2 combines with J gene TRBJ2-1. TRBV12-2 is listed as a pseudogene. CDR3 length equals 17 residues. CDR3 amino acids: CASRLEMGPWNYNEQFF. In nucleotides, the CDR3 is TGTGCAAGTCGCTTAGAGATGGGACCGTGGAATTACAATGAGCAGTTCTTC.

The V gene is TRBV7-2, the J gene TRBJ2-3, with 10 nucleotides matching TRBD2. V was pared by 2 bases and J by 3 bases, with 2 bases of the junction left unmatched. The CDR3 is made up of 15 amino acids. Germline lookup yields CDR1 SGHTA and CDR2 FQGNSA. The CDR3 nucleotides are TGTGCCAGCAGCTTATCTAGCGGGGGTACAGATACGCAGTATTTT. It encodes CASSLSSGGTDTQYF.

CDR3 sequence: CASSPLDRDQETQYF. DNA of the CDR3: TGTGCCAGCAGCCCTTTAGACAGGGATCAAGAGACCCAGTACTTC. V is TRBV5-6 and J is TRBJ2-5, with 7 nucleotides matching TRBD1. V shed 4 bases and J 2 bases; nucleotides not matched to a gene: 8. CDR1 SGHDT and CDR2 YYEEEE come from the germline V gene. CDR3 size: 15 residues.

The chain joins TRBV7-8 to TRBJ2-7; the match to TRBD1 covers 9 bases. The junction had 6 bases not matched to a gene; V was cut back by 5 bases and J by 13 bases. Germline V CDR1 and CDR2: SGHVS, FQNEAQ. This CDR3 has 11 residues. The CDR3 nucleotides read TGTGCCAGCAGCCCCGGACAGGGGTGCTACTTC. Protein: CASSPGQGCYF.

The chain has TRBV5-6 and TRBJ1-2; D is uncertain. The CDR3 has 15 residues. Germline CDR1 reads SGHDT; CDR2 reads YYEEEE. Trimming removed 3 bases from V and 0 bases from J, with 12 bases in between. Here the CDR3 reads CASSSGPVTNYGYTF. The CDR3 DNA follows: TGTGCCAGCAGCTCCGGTCCTGTTACTAACTATGGCTACACCTTC.